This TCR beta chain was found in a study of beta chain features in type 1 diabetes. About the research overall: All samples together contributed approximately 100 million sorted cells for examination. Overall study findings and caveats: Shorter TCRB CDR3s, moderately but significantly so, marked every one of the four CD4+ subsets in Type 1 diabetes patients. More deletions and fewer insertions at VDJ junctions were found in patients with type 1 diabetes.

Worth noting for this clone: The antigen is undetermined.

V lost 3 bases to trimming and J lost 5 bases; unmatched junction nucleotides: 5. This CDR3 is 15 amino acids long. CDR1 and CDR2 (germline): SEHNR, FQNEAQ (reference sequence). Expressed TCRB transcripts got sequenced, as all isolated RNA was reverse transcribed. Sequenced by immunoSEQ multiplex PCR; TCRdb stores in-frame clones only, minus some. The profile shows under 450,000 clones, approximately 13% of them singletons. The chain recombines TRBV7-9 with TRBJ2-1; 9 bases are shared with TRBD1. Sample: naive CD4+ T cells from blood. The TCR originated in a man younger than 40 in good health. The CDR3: CASSFGTGINNEQFF. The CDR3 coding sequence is TGTGCCAGCAGCTTTGGGACAGGGATAAACAATGAGCAGTTCTTC.